Listed below are T cell receptor beta chains from one sample, sequenced in a study of blood T cell repertoires in COVID-19. Sequenced by immunoSEQ multiplex PCR; TCRdb stores in-frame clones only, minus some. The table shows some 300,000 clones, with around 85% occurring only once. The sequencing sample was made of peripheral blood. These receptors came from a woman aged 50 to 65 with active or convalescent COVID-19. Each CDR3 is given without its conserved first and last residue. Each record gives: V gene, J gene, CDR3 protein.

TRBV12-3/TRBV12-4	TRBJ2-7	ASSLARGYEQY
TRBV18	TRBJ2-7	ASSPPLAGAYEQY
TRBV5-6	TRBJ1-2	ASSLFLEGGGGYT
TRBV9	TRBJ2-2	ASSALTGSYTGELF
TRBV3-1/TRBV3-2	TRBJ2-2	ASSQDLRGQGAGGELF
TRBV29-1	TRBJ1-1	SVEGEPANTEAF
TRBV15	TRBJ2-5	ATSRDSGRGETQY
TRBV28	TRBJ2-3	ASPTTGADTQY
TRBV7-9	TRBJ1-2	ASSLGEGAGGYT
TRBV2	TRBJ2-4	ASSDGTSGRDAKNIQY
TRBV6-5	TRBJ2-5	ASIRGQETQY
TRBV5-4	TRBJ1-2	ASSLVGTNYGYT
TRBV13	TRBJ2-7	ASSLGGPYGRREGAYEQY
TRBV14	TRBJ2-1	ASSPGLAGGLREGGEQF
TRBV5-1	TRBJ1-4	ASSLETGGHEKLF
TRBV28	TRBJ1-5	ASSRGGNSNQPQH
TRBV28	TRBJ2-6	ASSSRDSGANVLT
TRBV5-1	TRBJ1-1	ASSLSLTGGANTEAF
TRBV7-9	TRBJ2-1	ASSLWVGAGWDEQF
TRBV7-9	TRBJ1-3	ASSSEQGSSGNTIY
TRBV7-9	TRBJ1-6	ASSSDRAGYNSPLH
TRBV5-1	TRBJ2-7	ASSLGAGGSYEQY
TRBV29-1	TRBJ2-5	SVAGTSNPETQY
TRBV19	TRBJ2-5	ASSILAGYQETQY
TRBV27	TRBJ1-6	ASTPGGAGNSPLH
TRBV28	TRBJ2-7	ASRTRTSGNSYEQY
TRBV6-5	TRBJ1-2	ASRETANYGYT
TRBV7-9	TRBJ2-2	ASSLTSGRAGELF
TRBV5-4	TRBJ1-4	ASSLGPTGTNEKLF
TRBV30	TRBJ1-6	AWSRWGEDSPLH
TRBV2	TRBJ2-7	ASSGDRGSYEQY
TRBV5-4	TRBJ2-1	ASSLAIGGQGGKNEQF
TRBV2	TRBJ1-4	ASSASRRDSEKLF
TRBV28	TRBJ1-1	ASTYAGTGDTEAF
TRBV6-6	TRBJ2-7	ASSYQGLIYEQY
TRBV18	TRBJ2-5	ASSPRLQETQY
TRBV7-9	TRBJ1-1	ASSTGEAGNTEAF